This T cell receptor beta chain was recorded in a study of beta chain features in type 1 diabetes. Looking at the study overall: Patients were similar to healthy donors in age and gender (as well as in cell yields). Findings and caveats of the study: Moderately but significantly shorter TCRB CDR3s were found in Type 1 diabetes patients in all four CD4+ subsets. Patients' naive, central memory and regulatory TCRB repertoires appeared more alike than those of healthy donors. Short templates might get an advantage during PCR, and this would be equal in patients and controls.

Losses at the gene ends were 2 bases for V and 6 bases for J; bases not matched to a gene: 15. The CDR3 is 17 residues long. Germline CDR1 reads SEHNR; CDR2 reads FQNEAQ (reference sequence). As regards this clone: What it recognizes is unknown.

Expressed TCRB transcripts were sequenced, since all the RNA that had been isolated was reverse transcribed. Only in-frame clones appear in the TCRdb table, and some are missing; sequencing was by immunoSEQ multiplex PCR. The table shows about 160,000 clones, with 9% occurring only once. CD4+ cells of the naive, central memory, regulatory and stem cell-like memory types were sorted via CD45RO/CCR7/CD25/CD127/CD95/CD27. The specimen was central memory CD4+ T cells from blood. This chain uses TRBV7-9 with TRBJ1-1, with 7 bases aligning to TRBD1. The sequence was obtained from a woman aged 30 to 39 with type 1 diabetes. CDR3 nucleotides: TGTGCCAGCAGCTTAAGGTCATCGCCAGGGGGAAGAGCTGAAGCTTTCTTT. It translates to CASSLRSSPGGRAEAFF. The full variable domain, in which reference TRBV7-9 and TRBJ1-1 provide the parts outside the CDR3, is DTGVSQNPRHKITKRGQNVTFRCDPISEHNRLYWYRQTLGQGPEFLTYFQNEAQLEKSRLLSDRFSAERPKGSFSTLEIQRTEQGDSAMYLCASSLRSSPGGRAEAFFGQGTRLTVV.